Shown below are 11 T cell receptor beta chains from a single sample sequenced in a study of T cells in Graves' hyperthyroidism and ophthalmopathy. TCR beta CDR3 regions were amplified from RNA transcripts. The TCR CDR3 first-round RT-PCR relied on the HTBI primer set. Each CDR3 protein gets one entry after TCRdb re-called the multiplex PCR reads with MiXCR. The sample lists about 500,000 distinct CDR3 sequences, around 43% seen once, with around 47% in the top ten. The sample was peripheral blood or thyroid tissue (not recorded which). The source of these receptors is an adult woman with Graves' disease, either hyperthyroidism or ophthalmopathy (not recorded which).

In the case of this clonotype: No DNA is shown, since the ends of the CDR3 on it are uncertain; the CDR3 is the one TCRdb lists. The chain links TRBV2 to TRBJ1-6; the table gives TRBD1 as D, unverified against the DNA. With termini counted, the CDR3 has 15 amino acids. CDR1 SNHLY and CDR2 FYNNEI come from the germline V gene. Here the CDR3 reads CACSASTDSNSPLHF.

The chain joins TRBV6-1 to TRBJ2-7; the D is unclear. The germline CDR1 and CDR2 sequences are MNHNS and SASEGT. Trimming left V 5 bases short and J 0 bases short, with 11 bases between. The CDR3 contains 14 residues. The CDR3 DNA is TGTGCCAGCAGTCCACTAACGAACTCCTACGAGCAGTACTTC. This codes for CASSPLTNSYEQYF.

As concerns this clonotype: This may arise from a read error, as a much more abundant clone is one base away. This sequence joins TRBV7-9 and TRBJ1-3; no reliable D call. V lost 5 bases to trimming and J lost 4 bases, with 9 bases between them. The CDR3 runs 13 residues. CDR1 is SEHNR, CDR2 FQNEAQ, per germline (reference sequence). The DNA for the CDR3 is TGTGCCAGCAGCATGGTGATCGGAAACACCATATATTTT. Encoded protein: CASSMVIGNTIYF. Looking up the rest from reference TRBV7-9 and TRBJ1-3 gives the full variable domain: DTGVSQNPRHKITKRGQNVTFRCDPISEHNRLYWYRQTLGQGPEFLTYFQNEAQLEKSRLLSDRFSAERPKGSFSTLEIQRTEQGDSAMYLCASSMVIGNTIYFGEGSWLTVV.

This clonotype showed up just a few times. This sequence joins TRBV30 and TRBJ1-5, with D tentatively TRBD1 (5 bases). Germline V gene lookup returns CDR1 GTSNPN and CDR2 SVGIG (reference sequence). The V gene lost 5 bases and the J gene lost 2 bases, with 13 bases spanning the gap. This CDR3 region has 14 residues. The DNA for the CDR3 is TGTGCCTGGTCGGGACGGCTTCGCAATCAGCCCCAGCATTTT. This codes for CAWSGRLRNQPQHF.

On this clonotype: This CDR3 is missing its conserved last phenylalanine or tryptophan, likely due to a read error. The chain links TRBV14 to TRBJ1-1; D is ambiguous. The CDR3 extends over 15 amino acids. Germline assignment: CDR1 SGHDN and CDR2 FVKESK. Trimming removed 1 base at V and 0 bases at J, with 9 bases between. The CDR3 DNA reads TGTGCCAGCAGCCAAGTTCAGACCATGAACACTGAAGCTTTCTCT. Translation: CASSQVQTMNTEAFS.

The chain joins TRBV10-3 to TRBJ2-1, with D maybe TRBD1 (7 bases). CDR3 length: 11 residues. Germline lookup yields CDR1 ENHRY and CDR2 SYGVKD. V lost 10 bases and J lost 7, with 11 bases in between. CDR3 in amino acids: CASRGVNEQFF. CDR3 DNA sequence: TGTGCCAGCAGGGGGGTGAATGAGCAGTTCTTC.

The chain uses TRBV7-2 and TRBJ1-1; no reliable D call. This CDR3 region has 12 residues. Trimming removed 0 bases from V and 10 bases from J, with 9 bases in between. Germline V lookup: CDR1 SGHTA, CDR2 FQGNSA. The CDR3 DNA follows: TGTGCCAGCAGCTTAGCAAATGGTGCAGCTTTCTTT. Protein sequence: CASSLANGAAFF.

J is TRBJ1-1 and V is TRBV2; D perhaps matches TRBD1 (6 bases). V was pared by 7 bases and J by 7 bases, with 16 bases between. Per germline, CDR1 SNHLY and CDR2 FYNNEI. There are 13 residues in the CDR3. Here the CDR3 reads CASTKGGGGEAFF. In nucleotides, the CDR3 is TGTGCCAGCACCAAAGGGGGGGGAGGTGAAGCTTTCTTT.

The chain is built from TRBV7-9 and TRBJ1-1, with D unclear. This CDR3 has 14 amino acids. CDR1 is SEHNR, CDR2 FQNEAQ, per germline (reference sequence). The V end lost 5 bases, the J end lost 5 bases, and 15 bases lay between the germline ends. The CDR3 region has the DNA TGTGCCAGCAGCCAAGAAAGGGTAGAAACTGAAGCTTTCTTT. Its protein product is CASSQERVETEAFF.

The chain carries TRBV12-3 or TRBV12-4 and TRBJ2-7, with a tentative D call TRBD2 (5 bases). V lost 6 bases, J lost 4 bases, and 16 bases lay in between. The CDR3 spans 14 residues. The CDR3 nucleotides read TGTGCCAGCAGCCTCGGACTTCATCGGTACGAGCAGTACTTC. It translates to CASSLGLHRYEQYF.

The chain combines TRBV29-1 with TRBJ2-5; D is perhaps TRBD1 (6 bases). V was pared by 3 bases and J by 5 bases, with 10 bases between. Germline CDR1 and CDR2: SQVTM and ANQGSEA. The CDR3 consists of 12 residues. This chain's CDR3 is CSVEGALETQYF. The CDR3 nucleotides are TGCAGCGTTGAGGGGGCTTTGGAGACCCAGTACTTC.